This section outlines one T cell receptor (beta chain) sequence together with its context. Its antigen is unknown. Tagging with unique molecular identifiers was a feature of the TCR beta cDNA libraries. TCRdb ran MiXCR on the PCR reads and lists one entry per CDR3 protein. This sample carries about 770,000 distinct CDR3 sequences, around 46% of them seen once, and the ten largest clones take just under 5%. The V end was cut by 4 bases, the J end by 7 bases, with 14 bases between. Germline V lookup: CDR1 SEHNR, CDR2 FQNEAQ (reference sequence). CDR3 length: 14 amino acids. The data derive from a study of post-analysis software for immune sequencing data. Study in general: The disease courses covered relapsing-remitting, secondary progressive and progressive-relapsing multiple sclerosis.

Whole-study findings and limits: Co-batched samples clustered tightly together by F measure. Five or six TRBV segments, TRBV5-6, TRBV5-1 and TRBV20-1 among them, were found more frequent in patients than controls. Significantly lower normalized Chao1 diversity was seen in multiple sclerosis patients than in controls.

Sequences were obtained from blood. This TCR derives from a girl between 10 and 17 years old with multiple sclerosis. This chain joins TRBV7-9 and TRBJ2-1, with TRBD2 as a possible D gene (6 bases). The CDR3 protein is CASSSPNRGNEQFF. The CDR3 nucleotides are TGTGCCAGCAGCTCCCCAAACCGGGGGAATGAGCAGTTCTTC.